The 2 T cell receptor beta chains in this list originate from one sample, sequenced in a study of T-cell memory formation after mild COVID-19. TCRdb analysed the 5' RACE reads with MiXCR anew, one entry per CDR3 protein. The sample contains roughly 610,000 distinct CDR3 sequences, approximately 15% of which appear only once. The material sequenced was PBMCs or a T cell subset sorted from them (not recorded which). The receptors originated from an adult woman who had mild COVID-19 (a few samples of this study predate the infection). Cell type and time point are not known.

This clonotype occurred a few times. The V gene is TRBV27, the J gene TRBJ2-4, with D perhaps matching TRBD2 (5 bases). The CDR3 length is 17 residues. Germline loops: CDR1 MNHEY, CDR2 SMNVEV (reference sequence). V was trimmed by 2 bases and J by 7 bases, leaving 21 bases between them. As DNA, the CDR3 is TGTGCCAGCAGTTTAGATACGGCTAGCCGAGCCCCGAACATTCAGTACTTC. As protein: CASSLDTASRAPNIQYF.

The chain links TRBV4-1 to TRBJ2-7, with 9 bases matching TRBD2. The CDR3 sequence is 15 residues long. V lost 6 bases and J lost 3; bases outside the gene matches: 9. Germline assignment: CDR1 MGHRA and CDR2 YSYEKL. CDR3 sequence reads: CASSHNSGGYYEQYF. The CDR3 DNA sequence: TGCGCCAGCAGTCACAATAGCGGGGGTTACTACGAGCAGTACTTC.